The T cell receptor (beta chain) described here comes from a study of blood T cells in healthy people across ages. As to this clonotype: The antigen is unknown.

The germline V gene has CDR1 MNHEY and CDR2 SVGAGI. The V and J ends lost 6 bases and 4 bases, in that order; junction bases with no gene match: 5. This CDR3 is built from 14 residues. Combining a sample-barcoded 5' primer with a J-beta primer mix, a second PCR ran for about 6 to 12 cycles. One entry per CDR3 protein, called by TCRdb with MiXCR from the 5' RACE reads. The sample consists of 2 million or so distinct CDR3 sequences, roughly 50% of them appearing once. Study-wide results and limits: While age rose, TCR beta diversity per million T cells dropped in a roughly linear way.

The chain has TRBV6-5 and TRBJ2-3; 9 bases are shared with TRBD1. Sequencing was carried out using blood. This sequence originates from a woman in her forties in good health. Here the CDR3 reads CASRGQGGSDTQYF. The CDR3 DNA sequence: TGTGCCAGCAGGGGACAGGGAGGGTCAGATACGCAGTATTTT.